A single T cell receptor (beta chain) is shown here with its context. Its antigen is undetermined. Other DNA sequences within the sample encode an identical CDR3. As the sequencing template, cDNA was produced by extracting RNA and reverse transcribing it. The table came from immunoSEQ multiplex PCR; TCRdb's copy has only in-frame clones and leaves some out. Found here are roughly 210,000 clones, approximately 47% of them singletons; the top ten hold around 2.8%. The data stem from a study of CD8+ T cells in alopecia areata. Study as a whole: Oral tofacitinib (5 to 10 mg twice daily) was administered to treated patients. Study-wide findings and caveats: For lesional scalp, especially alopecia totalis/universalis, clonality was higher than in normal scalp. Tofacitinib significantly brought down scalp clonality and expanded CD8+ clones among top 100. Under tofacitinib, numerous expanded lesional clonotypes remained detectable in scalp and blood.

The treatment here: oral pan-JAK inhibitor, 5-10 mg twice daily. The receptor was isolated from a human donor with alopecia areata. This material consisted of CD4+ T cells sorted from blood, taken around week 36, from a patient treated with tofacitinib.

CDR3 in amino acids: CASSPRVRETQYF. CDR3 in DNA: TGTGCCAGCTCACCACGAGTCCGGGAGACCCAGTACTTC. This chain joins TRBV18 and TRBJ2-5; no reliable D call. Germline CDR1 KGHSH, CDR2 LQKENI. This CDR3 spans 13 amino acids. The V end lost 1 base, the J end lost 5 bases, and 8 bases lay between the germline ends.